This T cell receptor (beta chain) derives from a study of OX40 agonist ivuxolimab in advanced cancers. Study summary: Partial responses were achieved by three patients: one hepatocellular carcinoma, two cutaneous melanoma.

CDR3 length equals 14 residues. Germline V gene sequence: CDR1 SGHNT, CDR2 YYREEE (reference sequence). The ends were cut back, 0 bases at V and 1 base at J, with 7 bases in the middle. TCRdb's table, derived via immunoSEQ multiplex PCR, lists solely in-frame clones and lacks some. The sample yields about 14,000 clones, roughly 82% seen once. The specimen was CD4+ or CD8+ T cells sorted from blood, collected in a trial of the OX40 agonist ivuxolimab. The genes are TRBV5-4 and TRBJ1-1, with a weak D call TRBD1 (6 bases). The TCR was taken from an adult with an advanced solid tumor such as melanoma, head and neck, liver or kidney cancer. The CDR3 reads CASSLGGPNTEAFF. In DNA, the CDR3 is TGTGCCAGCAGCTTGGGGGGGCCGAACACTGAAGCTTTCTTT.